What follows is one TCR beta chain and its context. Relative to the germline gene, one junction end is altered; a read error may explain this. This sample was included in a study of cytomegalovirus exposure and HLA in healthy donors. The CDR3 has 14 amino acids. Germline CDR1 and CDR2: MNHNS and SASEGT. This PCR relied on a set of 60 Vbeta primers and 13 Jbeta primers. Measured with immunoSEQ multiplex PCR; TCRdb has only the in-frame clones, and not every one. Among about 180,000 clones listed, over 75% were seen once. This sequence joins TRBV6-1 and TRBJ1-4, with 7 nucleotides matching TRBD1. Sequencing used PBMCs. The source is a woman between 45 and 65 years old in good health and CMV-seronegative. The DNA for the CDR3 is TGTGCCAGCGGTGAGGGGGCTGGTAATGAAAAACTGTTTTTT. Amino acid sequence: CASGEGAGNEKLFF.